This T cell receptor (beta chain) was identified in a study of metastatic and nonmetastatic thyroid tumors. Background on the study: Where malignant and benign thyroid patients were concerned, repertoires were compared across blood and tumor or nodule tissue.

All patients were treatment-naive before thyroid surgery. TCRdb re-called the PCR reads through MiXCR. Seen here are over 20,000 clones, more than 20% observed once, and the top ten hold 10% to 15%. Looked up from germline, CDR1 is MRHNA and CDR2 is SNTAGT. The V end lost 3 bases, the J end lost 7 bases, and 10 bases lay between the germline ends. The CDR3 loop spans 13 amino acids. J is TRBJ2-1 and V is TRBV6-4; D is unresolved. The TCR sequence derives from a male donor with papillary thyroid cancer or a benign thyroid nodule (not recorded which). Some clones in this sample may be carry-over from other donors' samples. The sample taken for sequencing was tumor tissue. The CDR3 reads CASSESNKNEQFF. CDR3 bases: TGTGCCAGCAGTGAGAGCAACAAAAATGAGCAGTTCTTC.